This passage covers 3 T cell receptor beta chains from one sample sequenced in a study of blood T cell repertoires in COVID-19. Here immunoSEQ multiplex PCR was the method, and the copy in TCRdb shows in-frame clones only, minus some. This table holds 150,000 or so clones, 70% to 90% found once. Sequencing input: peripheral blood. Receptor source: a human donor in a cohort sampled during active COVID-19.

CDR3 sequence (DNA): TGTGCCAGCAGCTTACAGTCCGTCTCCTACAATGAGCAGTTCTTC. This sequence encodes CASSLQSVSYNEQFF. V usage is TRBV7-2 and J usage is TRBJ2-1, with unresolved D. The V and J ends lost 2 bases and 0 bases respectively, with 8 bases between them. CDR3 size: 15 residues. CDR1 is SGHTA, CDR2 FQGNSA, per germline. The full variable domain, rest sourced from reference TRBV7-2 and TRBJ2-1, is GAGVSQSPSNKVTEKGKDVELRCDPISGHTALYWYRQSLGQGLEFLIYFQGNSAPDKSGLPSDRFSAERTGGSVSTLTIQRTQQEDSAVYLCASSLQSVSYNEQFFGPGTRLTVL.

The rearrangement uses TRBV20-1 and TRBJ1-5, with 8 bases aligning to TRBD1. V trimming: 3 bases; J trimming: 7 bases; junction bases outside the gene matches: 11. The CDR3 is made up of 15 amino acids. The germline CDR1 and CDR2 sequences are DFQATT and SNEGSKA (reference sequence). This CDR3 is CSASQGALLGQPQHF. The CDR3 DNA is TGCAGTGCTAGTCAGGGGGCGCTCCTGGGGCAGCCCCAGCATTTT.

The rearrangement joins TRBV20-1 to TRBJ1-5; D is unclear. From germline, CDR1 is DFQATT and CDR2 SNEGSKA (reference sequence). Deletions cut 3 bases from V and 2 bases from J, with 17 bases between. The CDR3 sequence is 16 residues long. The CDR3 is CSASSLRRDGNQPQHF. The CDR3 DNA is TGCAGTGCTAGTAGTCTCCGTCGAGATGGCAATCAGCCCCAGCATTTT.